This TCR beta chain was identified in a study of T cells after yellow fever vaccination. This CDR3 region has 18 residues. V shed 2 bases and J 4 bases; nucleotides not matched to a gene: 5. From germline, CDR1 is MNHEY and CDR2 SVGAGI. This clonotype came up many times. One entry per CDR3 protein results from TCRdb running MiXCR on the 5' RACE reads. Of some 110,000 distinct CDR3 sequences listed, approximately 8.4% are singletons. The origin of this receptor is a man younger than 45 who received the YFV17D yellow fever vaccine. Sequences were derived from CD8+ T cells sorted from PBMCs, sampled 45 days after the yellow fever booster vaccination. The chain carries TRBV6-5 and TRBJ2-1; 16 bases match TRBD2. The CDR3 region is CASSYLGTSGREYNEQFF. In nucleotides, the CDR3 is TGTGCCAGCAGTTACCTGGGGACTAGCGGGAGGGAATACAATGAGCAGTTCTTC.